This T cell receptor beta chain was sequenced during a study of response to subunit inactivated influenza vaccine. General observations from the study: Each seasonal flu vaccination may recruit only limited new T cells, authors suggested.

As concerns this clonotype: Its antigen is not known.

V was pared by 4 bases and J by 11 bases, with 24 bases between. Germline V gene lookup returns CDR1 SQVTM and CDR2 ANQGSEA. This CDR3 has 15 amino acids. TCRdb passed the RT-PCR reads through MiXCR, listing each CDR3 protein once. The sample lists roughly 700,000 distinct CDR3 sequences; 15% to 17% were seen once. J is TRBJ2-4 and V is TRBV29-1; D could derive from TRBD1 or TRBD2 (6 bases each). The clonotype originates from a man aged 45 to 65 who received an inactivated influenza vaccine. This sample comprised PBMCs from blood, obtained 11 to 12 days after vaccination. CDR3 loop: CSVVSLAGGRQLQYF. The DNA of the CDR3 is TGCAGCGTTGTATCTCTTGCTGGGGGGCGGCAGCTTCAGTACTTC. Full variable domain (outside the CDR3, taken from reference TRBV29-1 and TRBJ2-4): SAVISQKPSRDICQRGTSLTIQCQVDSQVTMMFWYRQQPGQSLTLIATANQGSEATYESGFVIDKFPISRPNLTFSTLTVSNMSPEDSSIYLCSVVSLAGGRQLQYFGAGTRLSVL.